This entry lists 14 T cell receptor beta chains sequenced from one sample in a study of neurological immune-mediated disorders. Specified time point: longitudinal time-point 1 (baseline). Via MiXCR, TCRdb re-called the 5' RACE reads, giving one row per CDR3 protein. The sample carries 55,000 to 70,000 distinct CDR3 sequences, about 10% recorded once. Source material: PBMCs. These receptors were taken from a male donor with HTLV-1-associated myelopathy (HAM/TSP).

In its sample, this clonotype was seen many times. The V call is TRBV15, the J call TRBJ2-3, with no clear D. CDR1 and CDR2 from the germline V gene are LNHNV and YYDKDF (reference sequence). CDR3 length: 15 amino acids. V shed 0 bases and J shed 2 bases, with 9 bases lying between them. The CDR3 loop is CATSRDPPLTDTQYF. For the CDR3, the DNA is TGTGCCACCAGCAGAGACCCCCCCCTCACAGATACGCAGTATTTT.

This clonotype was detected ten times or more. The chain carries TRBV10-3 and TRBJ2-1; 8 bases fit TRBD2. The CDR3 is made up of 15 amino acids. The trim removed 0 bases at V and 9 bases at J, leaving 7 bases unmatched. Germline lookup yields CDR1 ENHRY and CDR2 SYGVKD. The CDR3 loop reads CAISESDGGAGEQFF. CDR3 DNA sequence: TGTGCCATCAGTGAGTCGGACGGGGGGGCTGGTGAGCAGTTCTTC.

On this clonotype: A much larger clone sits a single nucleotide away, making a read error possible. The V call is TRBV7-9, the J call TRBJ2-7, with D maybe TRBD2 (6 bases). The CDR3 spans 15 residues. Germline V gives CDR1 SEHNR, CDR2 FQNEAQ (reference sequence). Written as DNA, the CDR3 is TGCGCCGGCAGCCAAGAAGGTCGGGGGATTTACGAGCAGTACTTC. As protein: CAGSQEGRGIYEQYF.

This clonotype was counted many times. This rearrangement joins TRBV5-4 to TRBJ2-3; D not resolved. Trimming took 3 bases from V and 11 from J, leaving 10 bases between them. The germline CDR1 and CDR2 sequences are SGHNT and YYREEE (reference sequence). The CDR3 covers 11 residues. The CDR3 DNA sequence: TGTGCCAGCAGCTACGCGAAGTGGCAGTATTTT. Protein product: CASSYAKWQYF.

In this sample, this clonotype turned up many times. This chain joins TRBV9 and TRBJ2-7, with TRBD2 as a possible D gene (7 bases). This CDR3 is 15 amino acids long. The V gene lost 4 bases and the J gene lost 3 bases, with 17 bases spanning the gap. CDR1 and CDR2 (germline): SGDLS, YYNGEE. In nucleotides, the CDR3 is TGTGCCAGCAGCCCTCGGACAGCGGGGTACTACGAGCAGTACTTC. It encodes CASSPRTAGYYEQYF.

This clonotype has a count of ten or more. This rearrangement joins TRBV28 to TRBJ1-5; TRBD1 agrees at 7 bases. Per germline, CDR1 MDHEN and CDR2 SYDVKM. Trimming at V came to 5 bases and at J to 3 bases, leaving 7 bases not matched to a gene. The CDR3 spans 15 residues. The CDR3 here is CASSLRQGYNQPQHF. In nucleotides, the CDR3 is TGTGCCAGCAGTCTGAGACAGGGATACAATCAGCCCCAGCATTTT.

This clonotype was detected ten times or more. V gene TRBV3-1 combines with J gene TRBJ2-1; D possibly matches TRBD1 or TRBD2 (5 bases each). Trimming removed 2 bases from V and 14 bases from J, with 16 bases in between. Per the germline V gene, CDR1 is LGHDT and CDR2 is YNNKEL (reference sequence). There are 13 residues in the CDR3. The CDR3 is CASSQQGARMKFF. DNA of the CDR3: TGTGCCAGCAGCCAACAGGGAGCCAGGATGAAGTTCTTC.

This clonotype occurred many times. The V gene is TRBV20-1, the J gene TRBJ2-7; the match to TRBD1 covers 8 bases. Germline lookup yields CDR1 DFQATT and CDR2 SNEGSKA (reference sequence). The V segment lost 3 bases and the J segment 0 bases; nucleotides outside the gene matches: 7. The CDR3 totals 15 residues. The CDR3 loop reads CSASAWTGSSYEQYF. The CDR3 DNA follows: TGCAGTGCTAGCGCTTGGACAGGGAGCTCCTACGAGCAGTACTTC.

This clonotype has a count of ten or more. CDR3 coding DNA: TGCAGTGCTAGCGATCAACCCGGGCAGACCCAGTACTTC. This encodes CSASDQPGQTQYF. The chain links TRBV20-1 to TRBJ2-5; unclear D gene. In germline, CDR1 is DFQATT, CDR2 SNEGSKA (reference sequence). V lost 3 bases, J lost 6 bases, and 14 bases lay in between. The CDR3 is 13 residues long.

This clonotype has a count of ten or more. The CDR3 DNA is TGCAGTGCCACCCCCCGTGGGAATCAGCCCCAGCATTTT. Its protein is CSATPRGNQPQHF. The rearrangement links TRBV20-1 to TRBJ1-5; D ambiguous. The CDR3 extends over 13 amino acids. V was clipped by 6 bases and J by 4 bases, with 13 bases between them. CDR1 is DFQATT and CDR2 is SNEGSKA in the germline V gene (reference sequence).

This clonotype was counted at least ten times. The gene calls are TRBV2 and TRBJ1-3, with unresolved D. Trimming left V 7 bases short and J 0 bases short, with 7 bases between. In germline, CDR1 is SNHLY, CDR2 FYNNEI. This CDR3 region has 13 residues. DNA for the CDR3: TGTGCCAGCACCGGGTACTCTGGAAACACCATATATTTT. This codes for CASTGYSGNTIYF.

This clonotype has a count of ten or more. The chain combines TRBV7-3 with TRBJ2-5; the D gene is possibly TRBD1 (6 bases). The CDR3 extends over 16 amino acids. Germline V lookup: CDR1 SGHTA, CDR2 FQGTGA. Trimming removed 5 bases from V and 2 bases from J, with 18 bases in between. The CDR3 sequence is CASSLRPGTLQETQYF. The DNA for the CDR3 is TGTGCCAGCAGCCTTAGACCCGGGACACTTCAAGAGACCCAGTACTTC.

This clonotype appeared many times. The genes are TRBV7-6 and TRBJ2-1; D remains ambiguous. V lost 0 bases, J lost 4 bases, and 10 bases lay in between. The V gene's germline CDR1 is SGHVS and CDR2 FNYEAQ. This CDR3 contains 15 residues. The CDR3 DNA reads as TGTGCCAGCAGCTTAGCTGCCCCCGAGTACAATGAGCAGTTCTTC. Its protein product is CASSLAAPEYNEQFF.

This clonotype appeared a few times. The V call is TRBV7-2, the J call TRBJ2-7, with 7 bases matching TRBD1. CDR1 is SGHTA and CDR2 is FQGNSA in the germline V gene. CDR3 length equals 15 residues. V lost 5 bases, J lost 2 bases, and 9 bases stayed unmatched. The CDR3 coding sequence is TGTGCCAGCAGCCCGACGGGACAGAGAACCTACGAGCAGTACTTC. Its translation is CASSPTGQRTYEQYF.